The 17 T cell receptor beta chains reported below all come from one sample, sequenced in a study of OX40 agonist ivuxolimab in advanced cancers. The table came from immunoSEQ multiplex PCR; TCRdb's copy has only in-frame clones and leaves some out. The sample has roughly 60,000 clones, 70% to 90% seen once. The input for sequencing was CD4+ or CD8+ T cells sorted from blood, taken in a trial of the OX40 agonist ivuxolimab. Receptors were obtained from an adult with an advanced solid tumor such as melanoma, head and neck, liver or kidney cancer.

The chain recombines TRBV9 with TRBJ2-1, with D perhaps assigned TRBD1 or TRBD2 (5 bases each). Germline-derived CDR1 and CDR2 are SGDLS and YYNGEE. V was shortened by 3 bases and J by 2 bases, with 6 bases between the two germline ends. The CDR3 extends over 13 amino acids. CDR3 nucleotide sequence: TGTGCCAGCAGCGAGGGACCCTACAATGAGCAGTTCTTC. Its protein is CASSEGPYNEQFF.

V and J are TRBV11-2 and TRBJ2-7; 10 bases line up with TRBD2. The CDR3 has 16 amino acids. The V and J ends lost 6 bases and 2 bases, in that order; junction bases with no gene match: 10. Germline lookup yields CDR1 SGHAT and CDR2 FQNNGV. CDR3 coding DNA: TGTGCCAGCAGATCTTTACTAGCGGGGAGGGCCTACGAGCAGTACTTC. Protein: CASRSLLAGRAYEQYF.

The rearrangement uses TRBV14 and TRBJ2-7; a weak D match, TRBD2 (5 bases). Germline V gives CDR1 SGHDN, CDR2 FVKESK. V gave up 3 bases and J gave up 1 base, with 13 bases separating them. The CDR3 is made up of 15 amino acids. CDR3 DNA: TGTGCCAGCAGCCACGGGATCCCTACATCCTACGAGCAGTACTTC. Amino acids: CASSHGIPTSYEQYF. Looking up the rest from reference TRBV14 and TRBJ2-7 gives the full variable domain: EAGVTQFPSHSVIEKGQTVTLRCDPISGHDNLYWYRRVMGKEIKFLLHFVKESKQDESGMPNNRFLAERTGGTYSTLKVQPAELEDSGVYFCASSHGIPTSYEQYFGPGTRLTVT.

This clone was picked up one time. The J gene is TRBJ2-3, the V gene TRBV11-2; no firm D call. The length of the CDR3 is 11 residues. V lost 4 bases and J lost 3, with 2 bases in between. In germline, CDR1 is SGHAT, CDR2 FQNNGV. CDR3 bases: TGTGCCAGCAGCTCGACAGATACGCAGTATTTT. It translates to CASSSTDTQYF.

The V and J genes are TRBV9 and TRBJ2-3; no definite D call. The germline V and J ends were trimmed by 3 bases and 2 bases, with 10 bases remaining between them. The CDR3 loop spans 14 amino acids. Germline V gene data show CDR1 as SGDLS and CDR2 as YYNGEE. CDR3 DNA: TGTGCCAGCAGCGATCGGCCCCTCACAGATACGCAGTATTTT. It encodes CASSDRPLTDTQYF.

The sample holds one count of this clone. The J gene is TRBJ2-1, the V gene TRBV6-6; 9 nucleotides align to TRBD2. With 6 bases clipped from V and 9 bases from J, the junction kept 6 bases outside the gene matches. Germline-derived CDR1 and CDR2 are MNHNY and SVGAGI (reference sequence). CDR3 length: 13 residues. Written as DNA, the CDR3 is TGTGCCAGCAGATACCCTAGCGGGACTGAGCAGTTCTTC. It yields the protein CASRYPSGTEQFF.

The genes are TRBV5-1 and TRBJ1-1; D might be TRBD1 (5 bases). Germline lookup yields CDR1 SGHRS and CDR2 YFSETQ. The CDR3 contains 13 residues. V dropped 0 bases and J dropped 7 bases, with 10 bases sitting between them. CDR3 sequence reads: CASSLGGSSEAFF. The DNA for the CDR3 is TGCGCCAGCAGCTTGGGGGGGTCCAGTGAAGCTTTCTTT.

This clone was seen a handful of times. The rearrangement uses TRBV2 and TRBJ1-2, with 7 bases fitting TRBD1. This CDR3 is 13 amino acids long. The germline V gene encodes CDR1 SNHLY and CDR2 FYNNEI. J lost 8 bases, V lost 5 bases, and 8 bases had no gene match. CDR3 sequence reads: CASSLEGADGYTF. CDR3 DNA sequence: TGTGCCAGCAGTCTTGAGGGGGCAGACGGCTACACCTTC.

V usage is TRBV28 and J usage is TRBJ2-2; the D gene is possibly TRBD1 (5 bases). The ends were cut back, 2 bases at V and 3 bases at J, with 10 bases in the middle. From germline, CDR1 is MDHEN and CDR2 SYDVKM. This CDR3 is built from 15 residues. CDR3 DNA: TGTGCCAGCAGTTTAAGACAGAGCTACACCGGGGAGCTGTTTTTT. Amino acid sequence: CASSLRQSYTGELFF.

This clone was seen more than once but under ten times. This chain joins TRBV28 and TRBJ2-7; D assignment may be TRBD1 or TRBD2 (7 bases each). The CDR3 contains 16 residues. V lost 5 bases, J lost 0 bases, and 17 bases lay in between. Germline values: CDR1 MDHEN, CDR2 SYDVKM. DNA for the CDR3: TGTGCCAGCAGTCCAGGGGGGGGCGAAAACTCCTACGAGCAGTACTTC. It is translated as CASSPGGGENSYEQYF.

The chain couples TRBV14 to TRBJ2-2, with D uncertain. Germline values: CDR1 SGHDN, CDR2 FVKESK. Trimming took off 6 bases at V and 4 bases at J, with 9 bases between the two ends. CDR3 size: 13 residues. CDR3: CASSKTRTGELFF. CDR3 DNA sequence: TGTGCCAGCAGTAAGACTCGCACCGGGGAGCTGTTTTTT.

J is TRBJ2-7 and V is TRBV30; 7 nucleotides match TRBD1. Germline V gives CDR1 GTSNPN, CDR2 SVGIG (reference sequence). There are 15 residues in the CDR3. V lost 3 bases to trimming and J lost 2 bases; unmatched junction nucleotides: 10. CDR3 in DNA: TGTGCCTGGAGCCCCCCGGGACAGCAACCCTACGAGCAGTACTTC. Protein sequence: CAWSPPGQQPYEQYF.

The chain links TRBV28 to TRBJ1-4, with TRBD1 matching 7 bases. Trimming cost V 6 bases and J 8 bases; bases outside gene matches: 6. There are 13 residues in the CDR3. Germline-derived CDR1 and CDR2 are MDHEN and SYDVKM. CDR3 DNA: TGTGCCAGCAGGGAGGGGGCGCCCGAAAAACTGTTTTTT. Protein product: CASREGAPEKLFF.

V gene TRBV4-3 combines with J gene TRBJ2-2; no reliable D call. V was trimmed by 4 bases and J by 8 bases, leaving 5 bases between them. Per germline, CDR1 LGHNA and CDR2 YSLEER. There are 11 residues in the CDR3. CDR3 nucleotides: TGCGCCAGCAGCCTAAGGGGGGAGCTGTTTTTT. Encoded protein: CASSLRGELFF.

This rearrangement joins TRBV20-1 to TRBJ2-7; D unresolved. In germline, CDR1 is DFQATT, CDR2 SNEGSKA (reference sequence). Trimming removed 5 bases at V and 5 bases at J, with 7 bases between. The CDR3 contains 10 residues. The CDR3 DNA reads TGCAGTGCTTCCATTAACGAGCAGTACTTC. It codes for CSASINEQYF.

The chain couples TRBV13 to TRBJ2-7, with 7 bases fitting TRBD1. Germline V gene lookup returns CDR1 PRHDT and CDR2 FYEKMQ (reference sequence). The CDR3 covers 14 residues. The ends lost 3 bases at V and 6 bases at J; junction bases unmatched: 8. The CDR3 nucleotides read TGTGCCAGCAGCTTGAAGGACAGGTCAGCCGAGCAGTACTTC. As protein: CASSLKDRSAEQYF.

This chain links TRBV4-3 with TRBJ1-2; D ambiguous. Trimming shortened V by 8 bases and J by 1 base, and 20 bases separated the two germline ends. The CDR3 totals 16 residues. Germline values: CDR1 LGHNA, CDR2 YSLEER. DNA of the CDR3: TGCGCCAGCTCGACGGGGAGGTCGAAGTATAACTATGGCTACACCTTC. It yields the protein CASSTGRSKYNYGYTF.